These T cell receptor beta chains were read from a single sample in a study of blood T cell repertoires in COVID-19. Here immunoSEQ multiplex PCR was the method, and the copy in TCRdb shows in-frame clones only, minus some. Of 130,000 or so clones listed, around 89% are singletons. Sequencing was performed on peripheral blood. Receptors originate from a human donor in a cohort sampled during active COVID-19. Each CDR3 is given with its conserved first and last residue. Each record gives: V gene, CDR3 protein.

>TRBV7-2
CASSPSGWGEQYF
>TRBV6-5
CASSQTGGYGYTF
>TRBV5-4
CASSLGRGVTDTQYF
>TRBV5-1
CASSLGSRGWQETQYF
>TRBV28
CASRPLAGGDTQYF
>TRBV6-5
CASSKTASYGYTF
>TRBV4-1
CASSQDLGAFEAFF
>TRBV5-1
CASSEGLAQDSDTQYF
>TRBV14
CASSRDRYTGELFF
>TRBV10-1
CASSEFRAGELFF
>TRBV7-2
CASSSSGIPDTQYF
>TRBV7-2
CASSLTRVGANVLTF
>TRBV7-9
CASSFPDRGVFEQYF
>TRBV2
CASRSARRGTSYEQYF
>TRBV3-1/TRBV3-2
CASSPTRASWHEQYF
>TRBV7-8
CASWGRARCETQYF
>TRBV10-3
CATRTSGSYEQYF
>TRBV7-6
CASSQGTALNSEQYF
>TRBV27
CASSFRGGETQYF
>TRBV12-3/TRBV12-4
CASSLLAKNIQYF
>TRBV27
CASSLYPHQAGDLYNEQFF
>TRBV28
CASSWTRQTQSYF
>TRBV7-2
CASSLVVARAGNTIYF
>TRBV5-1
CASSIDRYEDIQYF
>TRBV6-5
CASRRGGGYGYTF
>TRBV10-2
CASRRQGNTEAFF
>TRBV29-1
CSVEQTGWTEAFF
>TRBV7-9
CASSPSKGGYTF
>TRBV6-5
CASSYGLREIGNEQFF
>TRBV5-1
CASSARQGLNEQFF
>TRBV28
CASSFQGGDKETQYF
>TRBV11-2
CASSSHPGERHF
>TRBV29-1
CSVPVLRRGYTF
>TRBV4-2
CASSAQVAGVGSYEQYF
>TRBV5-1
CASSYLHAGSYNEQFF
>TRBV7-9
CASSLSSGVENEQFF
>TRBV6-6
CASSYSGGSSPLHF
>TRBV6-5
CASSYSGTRRQFF
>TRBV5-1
CASSLRGQGNEQYF
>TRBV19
CASSTERWALKPQHF
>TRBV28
CASRTSWRVSNSPLHF
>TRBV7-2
CASSLSPPGSRVYEQYF